A single sample is the source of the 30 T cell receptor beta chains below, sequenced in a study of tissue T cells after allogeneic stem cell transplantation. Sequencing was performed with immunoSEQ multiplex PCR; in TCRdb, only in-frame clones are kept and a portion is missing. The sample includes under 25,000 clones, approximately 72% of them seen just once. Source material: spleen. The source is a female BALB/c mouse in good health. The strain's MHC: H2-d.

Turning to this clone: Gene names and germline refer to mouse. With the read ending 1 residue before the CDR3 end, the germline J gene is used to fill in that end. The V call is TRBV29, the J call TRBJ1-5; 8 bases match TRBD1. CDR1 MSHET and CDR2 SYDVDS come from the germline V gene. CDR3 length equals 15 residues. V dropped 4 bases and J dropped 5; count of bases not matched to a gene: 7. The sequenced part of the CDR3 DNA is TGTGCTAGCAGTTCACCGGGACAGGCGGACCAGGCTCCGCTT. It codes for CASSSPGQADQAPL. The whole CDR3 protein reads CASSSPGQADQAPLF.

With regard to this clone: Germline and genes here are mouse. Read sequence stops 1 residue before the CDR3 end, and the germline J gene provides the missing end. V and J are TRBV13-1 and TRBJ1-4; D might be TRBD1 (6 bases). The CDR3 has 15 amino acids. Deletions cut 0 bases from V and 3 bases from J, with 9 bases between. Germline V gene lookup returns CDR1 NSHNY and CDR2 SYGAGN. CDR3 protein: CASSDGGGPNERLFF. The part of the CDR3 DNA that was read is TGTGCCAGCAGTGATGGAGGGGGGCCCAACGAAAGATTATTT.

Notes on this clone: Gene names are the mouse ones. The read falls 1 residue short of the CDR3 end, and the missing part is taken from the germline J gene. The chain has TRBV13-2 and TRBJ1-1; D perhaps matches TRBD1 (6 bases). The CDR3 sequence is 13 residues long. Per germline, CDR1 NNHNN and CDR2 SYGAGS (reference sequence). V lost 5 bases and J 4 bases, leaving 12 bases between the germline ends. The chain's CDR3 is CASGALRGTEVFF. CDR3 DNA (partial): TGTGCCAGCGGGGCCCTCAGGGGCACAGAAGTCTTC.

Remarks on this clone: Genes and germline come from the mouse. The sequenced fragment ends 1 residue before the CDR3 boundary, so the rest is inferred from the germline J gene. The chain employs TRBV29 and TRBJ2-1; 10 bases map to TRBD1. V gave up 7 bases and J gave up 5 bases; unmatched junction bases: 8. The V gene's germline CDR1 is MSHET and CDR2 SYDVDS. This CDR3 is 15 amino acids long. The CDR3 loop is CASTPPGQGNAEQFF. CDR3 DNA, as far as it was read: TGTGCTAGCACCCCTCCGGGACAGGGGAATGCTGAGCAGTTC.

Turning to this clone: The gene names here belong to mouse. The read terminates 1 residue before the CDR3 end, so the remaining end is supplied by the germline J gene. The V gene is TRBV19, the J gene TRBJ1-3; possibly TRBD1 for D (5 bases). The germline CDR1 and CDR2 sequences are FNHDT and SITEND (reference sequence). With 1 base removed from V and 0 bases from J, the gap between germline ends came to 11 bases. The CDR3 runs to 16 residues. The CDR3 here is CASSIRGLPSGNTLYF. The CDR3 bases that were read are TGTGCCAGCAGTATACGGGGACTCCCTTCTGGAAATACGCTCTAT.

On this clone: Any gene name here is a mouse gene name. Read data end 1 residue before the CDR3 end; the end is taken from the germline J gene. This chain joins TRBV5 and TRBJ1-1; 9 positions match TRBD1. The ends lost 4 bases at V and 3 bases at J; junction bases unmatched: 3. This CDR3 comprises 14 residues. CDR1 is LGHNA and CDR2 is YNLKQL in the germline V gene (reference sequence). CDR3 loop: CASSLRTGDTEVFF. CDR3 DNA, as far as it was read: TGTGCCAGCAGCCTCAGGACAGGGGACACAGAAGTCTTC.

About this clone: Gene names follow the mouse nomenclature. The DNA ends 1 residue before the CDR3 does, and the rest of the CDR3 is filled in from the germline J gene. The chain is built from TRBV5 and TRBJ2-7; a possible D gene is TRBD2 (7 bases). Between the trimmed V and J ends, which lost 1 base and 4 bases, there was a span of 11 bases. The CDR3 has 14 residues. Germline loops: CDR1 LGHNA, CDR2 YNLKQL (reference sequence). The CDR3 DNA, read in part, is TGTGCCAGCAGCCAAGTTGGGGGGCGGTATGAACAGTAC. Protein sequence: CASSQVGGRYEQY. The full CDR3 protein reads CASSQVGGRYEQYF.

As for this clone: Genes and germline come from the mouse. Coverage ceases 1 residue before the CDR3 finishes, and the germline J gene fills in the end. The chain employs TRBV19 and TRBJ2-3, with 8 bases identical to TRBD1. Germline CDR1 FNHDT, CDR2 SITEND (reference sequence). The trim removed 2 bases at V and 2 bases at J, leaving 4 bases unmatched. The CDR3 covers 15 residues. CDR3 DNA, as far as it was read: TGTGCCAGCAGTATCCCAGGGGGCCCTGCAGAAACGCTGTAT. Its protein is CASSIPGGPAETLY. The entire CDR3 is CASSIPGGPAETLYF.

Regarding this clone: Gene and germline names: mouse. The read ends 1 residue before the CDR3 terminus; that terminus is restored from the germline J gene. The chain uses TRBV13-2 and TRBJ2-3; weak D call: TRBD2 (6 bases). CDR3 length equals 15 residues. Looked up from germline, CDR1 is NNHNN and CDR2 is SYGAGS (reference sequence). V lost 1 base to trimming and J lost 0 bases, with 9 bases between them. The CDR3 bases that were read are TGTGCCAGCGGTGATCCGGGGACTAGTGCAGAAACGCTGTAT. It is translated as CASGDPGTSAETLY. The whole CDR3 region reads CASGDPGTSAETLYF.

Comment on this clone: The genes and germline here are from mouse. The missing CDR3 end, 1 residue past where the read stops, is filled in from the germline J gene. This chain connects TRBV24 to TRBJ2-4, with 9 bases lining up with TRBD1. The CDR3 covers 15 residues. J was trimmed by 0 bases and V by 4 bases; bases with no gene match: 2. Germline CDR1 is KGHTA and CDR2 is FRNEEI. The CDR3 here is CASSPGQGSQNTLYF. The sequenced part of the CDR3 DNA is TGTGCCAGCAGTCCGGGACAGGGTAGTCAAAACACCTTGTAC.

Worth noting for this clone: Mouse germline and gene names are used. The read terminates 1 residue ahead of where the CDR3 ends, so the germline J gene completes it. The V call is TRBV2, the J call TRBJ2-3; D is ambiguous. The CDR3 has 14 amino acids. The V and J ends lost 4 bases and 0 bases respectively, with 8 bases between them. Germline V gene sequence: CDR1 LGHNA, CDR2 YSYQKL. The CDR3 reads CASSPRTSAETLYF. CDR3 DNA (partial): TGTGCCAGCAGCCCCAGAACTAGTGCAGAAACGCTGTAT.

As to this clone: Gene names refer to mouse genes. Coverage ceases 1 residue before the CDR3 finishes, and the germline J gene fills in the end. The chain uses TRBV4 and TRBJ2-2; TRBD1 matches 10 bases. The CDR3 has 15 amino acids. In germline, CDR1 is LGHDT, CDR2 YNNKQL (reference sequence). Germline trimming cut 6 bases from V and 3 bases from J; bases unmatched to any gene: 4. CDR3 loop: CASSPGTGDTGQLYF. The CDR3 DNA, read in part, is TGTGCCAGCAGTCCCGGGACAGGGGACACCGGGCAGCTCTAC.

Of note for this clone: The gene names here belong to mouse. The CDR3 protein is CATRGLGNTLYF. Partial CDR3 DNA: TGTGCCACCAGGGGGCTGGGAAATACGCTCTAT. The chain links TRBV13-3 to TRBJ1-3; the match to TRBD1 covers 8 bases. The read terminates 1 residue before the CDR3 end, so the remaining end is supplied by the germline J gene. The CDR3 has 12 residues. J lost 4 bases, V lost 9 bases, and 3 bases had no gene match. Germline lookup yields CDR1 NNHDY and CDR2 SYVADS.

A remark on this clone: The germline gene is not matched at one end of the junction; a read error may be the cause. Gene names are the mouse ones. The read comes to an end 1 residue before the CDR3 does, leaving the germline J gene to fill in the end. The chain is built from TRBV13-2 and TRBJ2-7; 9 bases are shared with TRBD2. Germline V gene data show CDR1 as NNHNN and CDR2 as SYGAGS (reference sequence). The CDR3 runs 15 residues. The CDR3 here is CASSDAGGVSYEQYF. Incomplete CDR3 DNA: TGTGCCAGCAGTGATGCTGGGGGGGTCTCCTATGAACAGTAC.

About this clone: The gene names here belong to mouse. From the germline J gene comes the end of the CDR3, since the read stops 1 residue before it. V gene TRBV13-1 combines with J gene TRBJ1-5, with 8 bases identical to TRBD1. The CDR3 runs 14 residues. CDR1 is NSHNY and CDR2 is SYGAGN in the germline V gene. Trimming removed 5 bases from V and 2 bases from J; junction bases left unmatched: 3. CDR3: CASRGQGDNQAPLF. Incomplete CDR3 DNA: TGTGCCAGCAGAGGACAGGGAGACAACCAGGCTCCGCTT.

Only a few counts were recorded for this clone. Genes and germline are mouse. This sample includes further DNA sequences coding for the same CDR3. CDR3 amino acids: CAWSLSSSYEQYF. The part of the CDR3 DNA that was read is TGTGCCTGGAGTCTATCTAGCTCCTATGAACAGTAC. The J gene is TRBJ2-7, the V gene TRBV31, with D uncertain. The CDR3 goes on 1 residue after the read ends, and that part is filled in from the germline J gene. With 0 bases removed from V and 0 bases from J, the gap between germline ends came to 6 bases. Per the germline V gene, CDR1 is GKSSPN and CDR2 is SITVG. The CDR3 length is 13 residues.

In its sample, this clone was seen a few times. Gene names follow the mouse nomenclature. With the read ending 1 residue before the CDR3 end, the germline J gene is used to fill in that end. The gene calls are TRBV5 and TRBJ2-7, with a tentative D call TRBD1 (6 bases). This CDR3 has 13 residues. Trimming removed 0 bases from V and 5 bases from J, with 8 bases in between. Germline V gives CDR1 LGHNA, CDR2 YNLKQL (reference sequence). Partial CDR3 DNA: TGTGCCAGCAGCCAAGATTCAGGGGATGAACAGTAC. Translation: CASSQDSGDEQY. The whole CDR3 is CASSQDSGDEQYF.

For this clone: The germline and genes are mouse ones. The read terminates 1 residue before the CDR3 end, so the remaining end is supplied by the germline J gene. This chain links TRBV13-1 with TRBJ2-5; 11 bases are shared with TRBD2. V lost 5 bases and J lost 6; bases outside the gene matches: 2. CDR1 is NSHNY and CDR2 is SYGAGN in the germline V gene. The CDR3 has 13 residues. The CDR3 here is CASRDWGADTQYF. The sequenced part of the CDR3 DNA is TGTGCCAGCAGGGACTGGGGGGCGGACACCCAGTAC.

To note about this clone: The listed genes are named as in mouse. The CDR3 DNA, read in part, is TGTGCCTGGAGTCGAGGGGACCAAGACACCCAGTAC. It is translated as CAWSRGDQDTQY. The CDR3 as a whole reads CAWSRGDQDTQYF. The V call is TRBV31, the J call TRBJ2-5; TRBD1 might be the D (5 bases). The CDR3 end is not reached by the read, which stops 1 residue before it; the germline J gene fills it in. V lost 1 base to trimming and J lost 1 base, with 6 bases between them. This CDR3 spans 13 amino acids. Germline CDR1 reads GKSSPN; CDR2 reads SITVG.

The table lists this clone with a few counts. The gene symbols are mouse symbols. The read terminates 1 residue ahead of where the CDR3 ends, so the germline J gene completes it. The chain carries TRBV13-2 and TRBJ1-5, with D tentatively TRBD1 (6 bases). Germline lookup yields CDR1 NNHNN and CDR2 SYGAGS (reference sequence). There are 14 residues in the CDR3. With 2 bases removed from V and 4 bases from J, the gap between germline ends came to 10 bases. The CDR3 reads CASGDRGGNQAPLF. CDR3 bases read: TGTGCCAGCGGTGACAGGGGAGGAAACCAGGCTCCGCTT.

Turning to this clone: Germline and genes: mouse. The missing CDR3 end, 1 residue past where the read stops, is filled in from the germline J gene. The chain has TRBV5 and TRBJ1-4, with TRBD1 identical over 10 bases. Losses at the gene ends were 4 bases for V and 5 bases for J; bases not matched to a gene: 4. The CDR3 consists of 15 residues. Per germline, CDR1 LGHNA and CDR2 YNLKQL (reference sequence). The CDR3 bases that were read are TGTGCCAGCAGCCCCCGGGACAGGGGAAACGAAAGATTATTT. As protein: CASSPRDRGNERLF. The full CDR3 protein reads CASSPRDRGNERLFF.

With regard to this clone: Genes here carry mouse names. The missing CDR3 end, 1 residue past where the read stops, is filled in from the germline J gene. The J gene is TRBJ1-4, the V gene TRBV13-3; D gene ambiguous. Trimming removed 5 bases at V and 0 bases at J, with 5 bases between. Looked up from germline, CDR1 is NNHDY and CDR2 is SYVADS. The CDR3 sequence is 13 residues long. The DNA read from the CDR3 is TGTGCCAGCAGCGCAGTTTCCAACGAAAGATTATTT. Translation: CASSAVSNERLF. The complete CDR3 reads CASSAVSNERLFF.

The sample holds a few counts of this clone. Gene labels here are mouse ones. The read ends 1 residue before the CDR3 terminus; that terminus is restored from the germline J gene. This chain connects TRBV13-2 to TRBJ2-5; TRBD1 might be the D (6 bases). Germline loops: CDR1 NNHNN, CDR2 SYGAGS (reference sequence). V was clipped by 5 bases and J by 0 bases, with 10 bases between them. The CDR3 spans 14 residues. The part of the CDR3 DNA that was read is TGTGCCAGCGGAGGGACAATTAACCAAGACACCCAGTAC. Its protein product is CASGGTINQDTQY. The CDR3 as a whole reads CASGGTINQDTQYF.

This clone was found a few times. The genes and germline here are from mouse. The CDR3 goes on 1 residue after the read ends, and that part is filled in from the germline J gene. V and J are TRBV24 and TRBJ1-3, with TRBD1 as a possible D gene (5 bases). Trimming removed 5 bases at V and 0 bases at J, with 11 bases between. Germline V lookup: CDR1 KGHTA, CDR2 FRNEEI. The CDR3 covers 15 residues. The CDR3 loop reads CASSSGPISGNTLYF. CDR3 bases read: TGTGCCAGCAGTTCGGGACCGATTTCTGGAAATACGCTCTAT.

Note on this clone: Gene labels here are mouse ones. The CDR3 goes on 1 residue after the read ends, and that part is filled in from the germline J gene. The V call is TRBV1, the J call TRBJ2-5; D not certain. The CDR3 length is 11 residues. Deletions cut 3 bases from V and 5 bases from J, with 3 bases between. From germline, CDR1 is NSQYPW and CDR2 LRSPGD (reference sequence). The DNA read from the CDR3 is TGCACCTGCAGTGCGCGAGACACCCAGTAC. Translated: CTCSARDTQY. The entire CDR3 protein is CTCSARDTQYF.

As regards this clone: These gene names are mouse names. The CDR3 end lies 1 residue beyond the end of the read and is filled in from the germline J gene. The chain carries TRBV14 and TRBJ1-4, with D perhaps matching TRBD1 (6 bases). CDR3 length equals 15 residues. Trimming pared 5 bases from V and 0 bases from J, leaving 11 bases between. Per the germline V gene, CDR1 is SGHDT and CDR2 is FRDEAV. CDR3 region: CASSPTGFSNERLFF. Incomplete CDR3 DNA: TGTGCCAGCAGCCCGACAGGATTTTCCAACGAAAGATTATTT.

Concerning this clone itself: Germline and genes here are mouse. The missing CDR3 end, 1 residue past where the read stops, is filled in from the germline J gene. J is TRBJ2-7 and V is TRBV13-3; weak D call: TRBD1 (6 bases). In germline, CDR1 is NNHDY, CDR2 SYVADS. Deletions cut 2 bases from V and 4 bases from J, with 10 bases between. The CDR3 sequence is 13 residues long. CDR3 in amino acids: CASSEKGEYEQYF. Incomplete CDR3 DNA: TGTGCCAGCAGTGAAAAGGGGGAGTATGAACAGTAC.

Concerning this clone itself: Germline and genes here are mouse. The CDR3 end is not reached by the read, which stops 1 residue before it; the germline J gene fills it in. This chain uses TRBV4 with TRBJ2-4; the match to TRBD1 covers 11 bases. There are 14 residues in the CDR3. V trimming: 4 bases; J trimming: 5 bases; junction bases outside the gene matches: 2. Per germline, CDR1 LGHDT and CDR2 YNNKQL (reference sequence). CDR3 in amino acids: CASSWGQGGNTLYF. CDR3 bases read: TGTGCCAGCAGCTGGGGACAGGGGGGAAACACCTTGTAC.

The sample holds a few counts of this clone. Gene names are the mouse ones. The read halts 1 residue ahead of the CDR3 end, with the missing end drawn from the germline J gene. The J gene is TRBJ2-1, the V gene TRBV1; 7 positions agree with TRBD1. The CDR3 extends over 14 amino acids. J gave up 3 bases and V 1 base, and 0 bases lay outside the gene matches. The germline gives CDR1 NSQYPW, CDR2 LRSPGD (reference sequence). CDR3 protein: CTCSAGTGYAEQFF. The DNA read from the CDR3 is TGCACCTGCAGTGCAGGGACAGGCTATGCTGAGCAGTTC.

This clone was detected only a few times. Gene labels here are mouse ones. Coverage ceases 1 residue before the CDR3 finishes, and the germline J gene fills in the end. The chain uses TRBV31 and TRBJ2-5; D gene ambiguous. The germline V and J ends were trimmed by 0 bases and 11 bases, with 9 bases remaining between them. Germline loops: CDR1 GKSSPN, CDR2 SITVG. The CDR3 loop spans 11 amino acids. CDR3 region: CAWSLEAHQYF. The DNA read from the CDR3 is TGTGCCTGGAGTCTAGAAGCACACCAGTAC.